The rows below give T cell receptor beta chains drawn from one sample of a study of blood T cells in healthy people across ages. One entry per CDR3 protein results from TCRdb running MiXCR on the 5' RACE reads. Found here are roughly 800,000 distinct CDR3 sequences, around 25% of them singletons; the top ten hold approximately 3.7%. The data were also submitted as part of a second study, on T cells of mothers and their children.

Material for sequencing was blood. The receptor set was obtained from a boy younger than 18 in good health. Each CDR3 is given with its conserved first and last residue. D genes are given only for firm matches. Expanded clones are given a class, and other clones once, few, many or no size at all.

CDR3 DNA: TGTGCCAGCAGTTACGGACGGGACGAGACCCAGTACTTC; CDR3 protein: CASSYGRDETQYF; clone size: .; J gene: TRBJ2-5; V gene: TRBV6-5; D gene: .
CDR3 DNA: TGCGCCAGCAGCTTTCACCTGGGACAGGGGACTAGCACAGATACGCAGTATTTT; CDR3 protein: CASSFHLGQGTSTDTQYF; clone size: few; J gene: TRBJ2-3; V gene: TRBV5-1; D gene: TRBD1
CDR3 DNA: TGCAGTGCTAGAGATTTGACTAGCGGGAGCCACGAGCAGTACTTC; CDR3 protein: CSARDLTSGSHEQYF; clone size: few; J gene: TRBJ2-7; V gene: TRBV20-1; D gene: TRBD2
CDR3 DNA: TGCGCCAGCAGCCACGCCGGGACAGGGGGCGATGAGCAGTTCTTC; CDR3 protein: CASSHAGTGGDEQFF; clone size: once; J gene: TRBJ2-1; V gene: TRBV4-3; D gene: TRBD1
CDR3 DNA: TGTGCCAGCAGCCCAGGACTGGACCTCCACAATGAGCAGTTCTTC; CDR3 protein: CASSPGLDLHNEQFF; clone size: .; J gene: TRBJ2-1; V gene: TRBV7-9; D gene: .
CDR3 DNA: TGTGCCAGCAGCGGCGGGGTGGTGAGAAACACTGAAGCTTTCTTT; CDR3 protein: CASSGGVVRNTEAFF; clone size: .; J gene: TRBJ1-1; V gene: TRBV9; D gene: .
CDR3 DNA: TGTGCCAGCAGTTTATCGTTGGGCGGGGAGCTGTTTTTT; CDR3 protein: CASSLSLGGELFF; clone size: few; J gene: TRBJ2-2; V gene: TRBV28; D gene: .
CDR3 DNA: TGTGCCAGCAGTGGACTAGCTTTCCCCAATGAGCAGTTCTTC; CDR3 protein: CASSGLAFPNEQFF; clone size: .; J gene: TRBJ2-1; V gene: TRBV28; D gene: TRBD2
CDR3 DNA: TGCAGTGCTAGAAGGGACCGGGCTGAAGCTTTCTTT; CDR3 protein: CSARRDRAEAFF; clone size: few; J gene: TRBJ1-1; V gene: TRBV20-1; D gene: .
CDR3 DNA: TGCAGTGCTAGGTCGCGCCAGCTACTGGGGGAGACCCAGTACTTC; CDR3 protein: CSARSRQLLGETQYF; clone size: .; J gene: TRBJ2-5; V gene: TRBV20-1; D gene: .
CDR3 DNA: TGCAGTGCGGTAGCGGGGGCCGGGGAGCTGTTTTTT; CDR3 protein: CSAVAGAGELFF; clone size: .; J gene: TRBJ2-2; V gene: TRBV20-1; D gene: TRBD2
CDR3 DNA: TGCGCCAGCAGCCAAGATCCGGACCCGTTGCGGGGAAACGAGCAGTACTTC; CDR3 protein: CASSQDPDPLRGNEQYF; clone size: .; J gene: TRBJ2-7; V gene: TRBV4-3; D gene: .
CDR3 DNA: TGCAGCCTCAACTGGGGGGAAAGGCCCTACGAGCAGTACTTC; CDR3 protein: CSLNWGERPYEQYF; clone size: .; J gene: TRBJ2-7; V gene: TRBV20-1; D gene: .
CDR3 DNA: TGCAGTGCTATAGGGGGGACACAGCCCTACGAGCAGTACTTC; CDR3 protein: CSAIGGTQPYEQYF; clone size: .; J gene: TRBJ2-7; V gene: TRBV20-1; D gene: .
CDR3 DNA: TGTGCCAGCAGCTTGAGGCAGAACCAAGAGACCCAGTACTTC; CDR3 protein: CASSLRQNQETQYF; clone size: many; J gene: TRBJ2-5; V gene: TRBV5-6; D gene: .
CDR3 DNA: TGTGCCAGCAGTGATAGAGGTCGGGAGCAGTTCTTC; CDR3 protein: CASSDRGREQFF; clone size: few; J gene: TRBJ2-1; V gene: TRBV2; D gene: .
CDR3 DNA: TGTGCCACCAGTGATCCGGGACAGGGGACAGGAGAGCAGTTCTTC; CDR3 protein: CATSDPGQGTGEQFF; clone size: few; J gene: TRBJ2-1; V gene: TRBV24-1; D gene: TRBD1
CDR3 DNA: TGCAGTGCTAGCACAAGCGGGGGGCCGCTCAACACCCGGGAGCTGTTTTTT; CDR3 protein: CSASTSGGPLNTRELFF; clone size: few; J gene: TRBJ2-2; V gene: TRBV20-1; D gene: TRBD2
CDR3 DNA: TGTGCCAGCAGTGAATTTGAACAAGAAGCTTTCTTT; CDR3 protein: CASSEFEQEAFF; clone size: .; J gene: TRBJ1-1; V gene: TRBV6-1; D gene: .
CDR3 DNA: TGTGCCATCAGTCCGGACAGGCTGCAGCAGTACTTC; CDR3 protein: CAISPDRLQQYF; clone size: once; J gene: TRBJ2-7; V gene: TRBV27; D gene: TRBD1
CDR3 DNA: TGCAGTGCCCATAGCGGGAGAGGATCCAATGAGCAGTTCTTC; CDR3 protein: CSAHSGRGSNEQFF; clone size: many; J gene: TRBJ2-1; V gene: TRBV20-1; D gene: TRBD2
CDR3 DNA: TGTGCCTGCAGTTCTGAGCCAGGGGGCTATGAGCAGTTCTTC; CDR3 protein: CACSSEPGGYEQFF; clone size: .; J gene: TRBJ2-1; V gene: TRBV27; D gene: TRBD1
CDR3 DNA: TGTGCCAGCAGCGCACGGACAGTTGAAGCTTTCTTT; CDR3 protein: CASSARTVEAFF; clone size: .; J gene: TRBJ1-1; V gene: TRBV2; D gene: .
CDR3 DNA: TGTGCCAGCTCACCTACAGGAACGTGGGAGCAGTACTTC; CDR3 protein: CASSPTGTWEQYF; clone size: .; J gene: TRBJ2-7; V gene: TRBV18; D gene: .
CDR3 DNA: TGCAGCGTCCCCCACGTGGTCCCTAACTATGGCTACACCTTC; CDR3 protein: CSVPHVVPNYGYTF; clone size: .; J gene: TRBJ1-2; V gene: TRBV29-1; D gene: .
CDR3 DNA: TGTGCCAGCAGCTCATGGGGCAGGGGACAAGAGACCCAGTACTTC; CDR3 protein: CASSSWGRGQETQYF; clone size: few; J gene: TRBJ2-5; V gene: TRBV12-3/TRBV12-4; D gene: .
CDR3 DNA: TGTGCCAGCAGCTTAGTGAGGGCCGACTACGAGCAGTACTTC; CDR3 protein: CASSLVRADYEQYF; clone size: few; J gene: TRBJ2-7; V gene: TRBV11-2; D gene: .
CDR3 DNA: TGCAGCGTCGAAGTTCAGGGAAGCTACGAGCAGTACTTC; CDR3 protein: CSVEVQGSYEQYF; clone size: .; J gene: TRBJ2-7; V gene: TRBV29-1; D gene: .
CDR3 DNA: TGCGCCAGCAGGGTTTCGCGGGAGGACGAGCAGTACTTC; CDR3 protein: CASRVSREDEQYF; clone size: .; J gene: TRBJ2-7; V gene: TRBV5-1; D gene: TRBD2
CDR3 DNA: TGTGCCAGCAGCTCCCCGAGCCTAGCGGGGGCTAACACAGATACGCAGTATTTT; CDR3 protein: CASSSPSLAGANTDTQYF; clone size: few; J gene: TRBJ2-3; V gene: TRBV7-2; D gene: TRBD2